The clone carrying this T cell receptor (beta chain) came up a few times. The antigen is not known. TCRdb independently ran MiXCR on the 5' RACE reads; one entry per CDR3 protein. There are 50,000 to 80,000 distinct CDR3 sequences in the sample; about 20% occur only once, and about 3% lies in the top ten. CDR1 is SGHDT, CDR2 YYEEEE, per germline. V lost 0 bases, J lost 11 bases, and 12 bases lay in between. The CDR3 extends over 12 amino acids. Study-wide findings and caveats: Tumor-infiltrating Treg TCR alpha and beta sequences overlapped most with tumor naive CD4+ T cells, then blood naive.

This clonotype was sampled from a female donor with breast cancer. The chain joins TRBV5-6 to TRBJ2-7; a weak D match, TRBD2 (5 bases). Sequences were obtained from memory CD4+ T cells sorted from a lymph node. The subset was: memory CD4+ T cells, CD4+CD45RO+CD25-. The CDR3 loop reads CASSLAGEREYF. The DNA for the CDR3 is TGTGCCAGCAGCTTGGCCGGGGAACGGGAGTACTTC.